This passage covers 15 T cell receptor beta chains from one sample sequenced in a study of beta chain features in type 1 diabetes. Sequenced material consisted of expressed TCRB transcripts (all of the isolated RNA was reverse transcribed). The assay was immunoSEQ multiplex PCR, and TCRdb's table has in-frame clones only and misses some. The sample has approximately 380,000 clones, more than 13% seen once. The specimen was naive CD4+ T cells from blood. All receptors come from a woman in her late teens or twenties in good health.

This clone was counted a few times. The chain is built from TRBV11-3 and TRBJ2-1, with 7 bases lining up with TRBD2. This CDR3 is built from 15 residues. Germline values: CDR1 SGHNT, CDR2 YENEEA. Trimming took 1 base from V and 0 from J; bases not matched to a gene: 0. The DNA for the CDR3 is TGTGCCAGCAGCTTAGGCGGGAGCTCCTACAATGAGCAGTTCTTC. Protein: CASSLGGSSYNEQFF.

CDR3 region: CSGGQDATNEKLFF. DNA of the CDR3: TGCAGCGGCGGGCAGGACGCAACTAATGAAAAACTGTTTTTT. The chain recombines TRBV29-1 with TRBJ1-4, with D unresolved. The CDR3 length is 14 residues. V lost 7 bases, J lost 0 bases, and 12 bases lay in between. Per the germline V gene, CDR1 is SQVTM and CDR2 is ANQGSEA.

This clone has just a few counts. Compared with germline, one end of the junction differs, possibly owing to a read error. V gene TRBV20-1 combines with J gene TRBJ1-4; D unclear. The V gene's germline CDR1 is DFQATT and CDR2 SNEGSKA (reference sequence). The CDR3 spans 11 residues. This chain's CDR3 is CSARDGSFRGF. CDR3 coding DNA: TGCAGTGCTAGAGATGGGTCTTTTCGGGGATTT.

V usage is TRBV23-1 and J usage is TRBJ2-1, with D possibly TRBD2 on 6 matching bases. TRBV23-1 is annotated as an ORF whose role is uncertain. CDR3 size: 16 residues. Between the trimmed V and J ends, which lost 4 bases and 6 bases, there was a span of 19 bases. CDR3 residues: CASSPTASGGFNEQFF. CDR3 in DNA: TGCGCCAGCAGTCCCACCGCTAGTGGGGGGTTCAATGAGCAGTTCTTC.

This clone was picked up a small number of times. V usage is TRBV29-1 and J usage is TRBJ2-7, with TRBD1 identical over 10 bases. The germline V gene has CDR1 SQVTM and CDR2 ANQGSEA. This CDR3 contains 17 residues. Losses at the gene ends were 4 bases for V and 4 bases for J; bases not matched to a gene: 16. The CDR3 sequence is CSVGFRDRGHLLYEQYF. The CDR3 DNA follows: TGCAGCGTTGGGTTCCGGGACAGGGGTCATCTATTGTACGAGCAGTACTTC.

V is TRBV4-1 and J is TRBJ2-3; 7 nucleotides match TRBD2. In germline, CDR1 is MGHRA, CDR2 YSYEKL. V lost 1 base to trimming and J lost 6 bases; unmatched junction nucleotides: 7. CDR3 length: 15 residues. The CDR3 DNA reads as TGCGCCAGCAGCCAAGCGGAGAACGGGAGGGATACGCAGTATTTT. Its protein is CASSQAENGRDTQYF.

The gene calls are TRBV5-1 and TRBJ2-1, with 12 bases that match TRBD2. Trimming cost V 0 bases and J 4 bases; bases outside gene matches: 2. This CDR3 is built from 16 residues. Germline CDR1 reads SGHRS; CDR2 reads YFSETQ. CDR3 coding DNA: TGCGCCAGCAGCTTGGGGACTAGCGGGGTGTACAATGAGCAGTTCTTC. This translates into CASSLGTSGVYNEQFF.

Points on this clone: The sample carries other DNA sequences with the same CDR3. The V and J genes are TRBV7-2 and TRBJ2-7; D remains ambiguous. Trimming removed 5 bases from V and 0 bases from J, with 5 bases in between. The CDR3 is made up of 12 amino acids. The germline gives CDR1 SGHTA, CDR2 FQGNSA. CDR3 DNA: TGTGCCAGCAGCCCCAGCTCCTACGAGCAGTACTTC. Encoded protein: CASSPSSYEQYF.

This clone was seen more than once but under ten times. The genes are TRBV29-1 and TRBJ1-2; perhaps TRBD1 as D (5 bases). Trimming removed 7 bases at V and 3 bases at J, with 21 bases between. Germline assignment: CDR1 SQVTM and CDR2 ANQGSEA. This CDR3 spans 15 amino acids. CDR3: CSGSRILTADYGYTF. Written as DNA, the CDR3 is TGCAGCGGTTCCCGAATTTTGACAGCCGACTATGGCTACACCTTC.

This chain connects TRBV7-9 to TRBJ2-7; possibly TRBD2 for D (5 bases). This CDR3 has 15 residues. Germline CDR1 is SEHNR and CDR2 is FQNEAQ (reference sequence). Trimming shortened V by 5 bases and J by 5 bases, and 19 bases separated the two germline ends. CDR3: CASSPPPPGRNEQYF. CDR3 nucleotides: TGTGCCAGCAGCCCGCCTCCGCCGGGAAGGAACGAGCAGTACTTC.

V is TRBV19 and J is TRBJ2-3; 7 nucleotides match TRBD2. V shed 6 bases, J shed 5 bases, and the junction held 2 bases outside the gene matches. There are 12 residues in the CDR3. Germline values: CDR1 LNHDA, CDR2 SQIVND (reference sequence). The CDR3 DNA follows: TGTGCCAGTAGGGCTAGCGGAGATACGCAGTATTTT. It specifies CASRASGDTQYF.

The chain joins TRBV29-1 to TRBJ1-4; D is unclear. The V end lost 4 bases, the J end lost 6 bases, and 6 bases lay between the germline ends. The CDR3 runs to 11 residues. Germline CDR1 reads SQVTM; CDR2 reads ANQGSEA. This CDR3 is CSVADYEKLFF. CDR3 nucleotide sequence: TGCAGCGTTGCGGACTATGAAAAACTGTTTTTT.

V usage is TRBV14 and J usage is TRBJ1-1; no firm D call. The CDR3 contains 13 residues. Between the trimmed V and J ends, which lost 4 bases and 1 base, there was a span of 7 bases. Germline assignment: CDR1 SGHDN and CDR2 FVKESK. In nucleotides, the CDR3 is TGTGCCAGCAGCCTACAACCGAACACTGAAGCTTTCTTT. Protein sequence: CASSLQPNTEAFF.

The genes are TRBV30 and TRBJ1-1; D may be TRBD1 (5 bases). CDR3 size: 15 residues. CDR1 is GTSNPN and CDR2 is SVGIG in the germline V gene (reference sequence). V was cut by 3 bases and J by 1 base, with 15 bases left in between. The CDR3 DNA sequence: TGTGCCTGGAGCCTCCCGGGGGTCGCGAACACTGAAGCTTTCTTT. It codes for CAWSLPGVANTEAFF.

This clone was seen only a few times. The chain couples TRBV29-1 to TRBJ1-2; D might be TRBD1 (6 bases). CDR1 is SQVTM and CDR2 is ANQGSEA in the germline V gene. The V gene lost 4 bases and the J gene lost 1 base, with 10 bases spanning the gap. The CDR3 consists of 13 residues. This CDR3 is CSVGTEYNYGYTF. The DNA of the CDR3 is TGCAGCGTTGGGACAGAATATAACTATGGCTACACCTTC.